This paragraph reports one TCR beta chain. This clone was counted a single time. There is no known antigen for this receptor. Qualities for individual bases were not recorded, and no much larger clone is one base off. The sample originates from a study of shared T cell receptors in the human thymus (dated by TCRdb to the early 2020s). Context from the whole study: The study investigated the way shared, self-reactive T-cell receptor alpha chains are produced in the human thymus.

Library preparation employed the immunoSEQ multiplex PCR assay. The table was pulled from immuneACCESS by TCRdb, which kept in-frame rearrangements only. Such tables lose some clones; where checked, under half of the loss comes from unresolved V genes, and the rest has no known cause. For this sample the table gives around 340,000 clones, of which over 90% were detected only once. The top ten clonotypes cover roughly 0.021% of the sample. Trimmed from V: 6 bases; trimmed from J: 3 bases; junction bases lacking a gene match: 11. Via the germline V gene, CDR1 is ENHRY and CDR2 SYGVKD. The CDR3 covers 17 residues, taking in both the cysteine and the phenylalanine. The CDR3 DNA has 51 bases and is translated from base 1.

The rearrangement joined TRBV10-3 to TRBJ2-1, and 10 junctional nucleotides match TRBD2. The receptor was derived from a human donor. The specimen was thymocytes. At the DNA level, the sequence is TGTGCCATCAGCAAACACCGACTAGCGGGCCACTACAATGAGCAGTTCTTC. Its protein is CAISKHRLAGHYNEQFF.